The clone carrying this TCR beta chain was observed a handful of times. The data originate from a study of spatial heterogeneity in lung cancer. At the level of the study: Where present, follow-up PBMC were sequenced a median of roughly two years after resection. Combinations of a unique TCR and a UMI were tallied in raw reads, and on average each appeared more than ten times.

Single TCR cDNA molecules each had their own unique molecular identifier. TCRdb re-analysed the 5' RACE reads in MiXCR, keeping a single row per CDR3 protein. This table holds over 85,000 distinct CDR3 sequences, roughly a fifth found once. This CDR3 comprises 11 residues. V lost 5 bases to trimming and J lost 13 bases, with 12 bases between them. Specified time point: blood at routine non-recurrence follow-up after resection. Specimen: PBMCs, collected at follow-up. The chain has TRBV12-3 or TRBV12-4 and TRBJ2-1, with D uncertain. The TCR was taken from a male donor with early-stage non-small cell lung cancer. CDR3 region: CASSPRSPQFF. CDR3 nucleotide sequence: TGTGCCAGCAGTCCCCGATCTCCCCAGTTCTTC.